This is a list of T cell receptor beta chains from one sample in a study of cytomegalovirus exposure and HLA in healthy donors. Generated by immunoSEQ multiplex PCR, the TCRdb table keeps only in-frame clones and is missing some. The sample contains about 160,000 clones, approximately 79% of which appear only once. Input material: PBMCs. All receptors come from a man between 35 and 55 years old in good health and CMV-seronegative. Each CDR3 is given with its conserved first and last residue. The D gene is left open where the match is weak. Rows give clone size only sometimes, using once, few, many, or a class for an expanded clone.

clone_size j_call d_call v_call cdr3_aa cdr3_nt
. TRBJ1-3 . TRBV11-2 CASSLLLRDSRAGNTIYF TGTGCCAGCAGCTTACTTTTGAGGGACTCCCGGGCTGGAAACACCATATATTTT
. TRBJ1-2 . TRBV6-1 CASSPARIGYGYTF TGTGCCAGCAGCCCCGCCAGGATCGGCTATGGCTACACCTTC
. TRBJ2-3 . TRBV10-3 CAISTTSTPSTDTQYF TGTGCCATCAGTACCACTTCCACCCCTAGCACAGATACGCAGTATTTT
. TRBJ1-3 . TRBV9 CASSVEEGSGNTIYF TGTGCCAGCAGCGTAGAAGAGGGATCTGGAAACACCATATATTTT
few TRBJ2-3 . TRBV9 CASSSGPQDTQYF TGTGCCAGCAGCTCAGGCCCCCAAGATACGCAGTATTTT
. TRBJ2-6 . TRBV7-6 CASSLAPGEREFFSGANVLTF TGTGCCAGCAGCTTAGCTCCGGGGGAGCGCGAATTCTTCTCTGGGGCCAACGTCCTGACTTTC
. TRBJ2-2 TRBD2 TRBV6-6 CASSYPLAGLTGELFF TGTGCCAGCAGTTACCCTCTAGCGGGATTAACCGGGGAGCTGTTTTTT
. TRBJ1-1 . TRBV7-9 CASSQGRRAEAFF TGTGCCAGCAGCCAAGGGCGGCGGGCTGAAGCTTTCTTT
. TRBJ2-3 TRBD2 TRBV4-3 CASSQAWAGGPGDTQYF TGCGCCAGCAGCCAGGCGTGGGCGGGAGGGCCAGGGGATACGCAGTATTTT
. TRBJ2-7 . TRBV19 CASSTSGTGSYEQYF TGTGCCAGTAGTACATCCGGGACTGGCTCCTACGAGCAGTACTTC
few TRBJ2-7 . TRBV19 CASSIRGFSQVNPGYEQYF TGTGCCAGTAGTATTCGCGGTTTTTCGCAAGTTAACCCCGGCTACGAGCAGTACTTC
. TRBJ2-2 . TRBV7-7 CASSLGGDAGELFF TGTGCTAGCAGCTTAGGGGGGGATGCCGGGGAGCTGTTTTTT
. TRBJ1-1 . TRBV5-4 CASSFADTEAFF TGTGCCAGCAGCTTCGCAGACACTGAAGCTTTCTTT
. TRBJ2-2 . TRBV4-3 CASSQVNQAGTGELFF TGCGCCAGCAGCCAAGTCAACCAGGCGGGGACCGGGGAGCTGTTTTTT
once TRBJ2-2 . TRBV12-5 CASGLSGRNTGELFF TGTGCTAGTGGTTTGAGCGGGCGGAACACCGGGGAGCTGTTTTTT
. TRBJ2-7 . TRBV11-3 CASSLEPLTGEQYF TGTGCCAGCAGCTTAGAGCCCTTAACAGGGGAGCAGTACTTC
. TRBJ1-3 . TRBV7-2 CASSLAGIYSGNTIYF TGTGCCAGCAGCTTAGCCGGGATCTACTCTGGAAACACCATATATTTT
. TRBJ2-1 TRBD2 TRBV5-4 CASSLSGTSGRYEQFF TGTGCCAGCAGCTTGTCTGGGACTAGCGGGAGGTATGAGCAGTTCTTC
few TRBJ2-4 . TRBV5-1 CASSLEGAGYRVGNIQYF TGCGCCAGCAGCTTGGAAGGAGCCGGGTACCGAGTGGGAAACATTCAGTACTTC
. TRBJ1-5 . TRBV2 CASSEAQGYNQPQHF TGTGCCAGCAGTGAAGCTCAGGGATACAATCAGCCCCAGCATTTT
. TRBJ2-2 TRBD1 TRBV11-3 CASSIRQGSGELLF TGTGCCAGCAGCATCCGACAGGGATCAGGGGAGCTGCTTTTT
few TRBJ2-4 . TRBV19 CASSIGDRLAKNIQYF TGTGCCAGTAGTATAGGAGACAGGTTAGCCAAAAACATTCAGTACTTC
. TRBJ2-1 . TRBV27 CASSYRALAISEQFF TGTGCCAGCAGTTACAGGGCTCTAGCAATCAGTGAGCAGTTCTTC
. TRBJ2-1 . TRBV2 CASSASSEAEQFF TGTGCCAGCAGTGCCTCTAGCGAGGCTGAGCAGTTCTTC
. TRBJ2-7 TRBD2 TRBV9 CASSVGFTGGDYEQYF TGTGCCAGCAGCGTAGGTTTTACGGGAGGGGACTACGAGCAGTACTTC
. TRBJ2-7 TRBD1 TRBV30 CAWSVLQGAGEQYF TGTGCCTGGAGTGTTCTACAGGGGGCGGGGGAGCAGTACTTC
. TRBJ1-6 TRBD1 TRBV27 CASSPRGDTSPLHF TGTGCCAGCAGCCCCAGGGGGGACACTTCACCCCTCCACTTT
once TRBJ1-5 . TRBV28 CASSPGGGNQPQHF TGTGCCAGCTCTCCTGGGGGCGGTAATCAGCCCCAGCATTTT
. TRBJ1-5 TRBD1 TRBV28 CASSLTGSYQPQHF TGTGCCAGCAGTTTGACAGGGAGCTATCAGCCCCAGCATTTT
. TRBJ2-1 TRBD1 TRBV6-6 CASSYKDRAYNEQFF TGTGCCAGCAGTTACAAGGACAGGGCCTACAATGAGCAGTTCTTC
. TRBJ2-2 TRBD2 TRBV5-1 CASSLWAGEVTGELFF TGCGCCAGCAGCTTATGGGCGGGAGAGGTAACCGGGGAGCTGTTTTTT
. TRBJ2-7 TRBD1 TRBV7-2 CASRPPGQDRGEQYF TGTGCCAGCAGGCCGCCGGGACAGGACCGTGGCGAGCAGTACTTC
. TRBJ2-7 TRBD1 TRBV19 CASRKTGFGSYEQYF TGTGCCAGTAGGAAGACAGGGTTTGGGTCCTACGAGCAGTACTTC
. TRBJ1-5 TRBD1 TRBV6-6 CASSGTGGVWNQPQHF TGTGCCAGCTCCGGGACAGGGGGCGTTTGGAATCAGCCCCAGCATTTT
. TRBJ2-7 . TRBV7-2 CASSRQETRYEQYF TGTGCCAGCAGCAGACAAGAGACTAGATACGAGCAGTACTTC
. TRBJ1-1 . TRBV7-6 CASSADSNTEAFF TGTGCCAGCAGCGCGGATTCGAACACCGAAGCTTTCTTT
. TRBJ2-7 TRBD2 TRBV5-1 CASNMAGAPRDEQYF TGCGCCAGCAATATGGCGGGAGCGCCAAGGGACGAGCAGTACTTC
. TRBJ2-5 . TRBV28 CASSGHRDRETQYF TGTGCCAGCAGTGGGCACAGGGATAGGGAGACCCAGTACTTC
. TRBJ2-5 . TRBV6-1 CASSEPLEAQYF TGTGCCAGCAGTGAGCCACTTGAGGCCCAGTACTTC